This TCR beta chain comes out of a study of blood T cell repertoires in COVID-19. The CDR3 contains 16 residues. The germline V gene encodes CDR1 LGHNA and CDR2 YSLEER. V shed 0 bases and J 8 bases; nucleotides not matched to a gene: 8. Original methodology: Estimation of nucleated cell counts was performed using reference gene primer amplification. Measured with immunoSEQ multiplex PCR; TCRdb has only the in-frame clones, and not every one. D and trimming come from the DNA, and the V and J calls and clone size come from that table. The sample includes roughly 260,000 clones, approximately 86% of them seen just once.

This chain uses TRBV4-3 with TRBJ1-4; 8 bases line up with TRBD1. The specimen was peripheral blood. This TCR came from a woman aged 18 to 35 with acute or convalescent COVID-19. CDR3 sequence reads: CASSQERAGTGEKLFF. The CDR3 region has the DNA TGCGCCAGCAGCCAAGAGAGGGCAGGGACAGGCGAAAAACTGTTTTTT.